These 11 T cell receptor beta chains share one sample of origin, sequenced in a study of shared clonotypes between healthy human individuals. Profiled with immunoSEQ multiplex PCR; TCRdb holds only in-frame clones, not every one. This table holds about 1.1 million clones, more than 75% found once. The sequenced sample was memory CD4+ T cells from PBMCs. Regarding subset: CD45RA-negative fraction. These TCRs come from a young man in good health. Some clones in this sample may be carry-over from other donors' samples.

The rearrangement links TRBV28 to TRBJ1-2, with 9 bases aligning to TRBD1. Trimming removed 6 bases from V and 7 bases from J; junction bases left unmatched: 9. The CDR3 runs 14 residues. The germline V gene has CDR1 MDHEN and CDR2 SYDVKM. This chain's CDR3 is CASSRDRGRVGYTF. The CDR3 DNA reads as TGTGCCAGCAGCAGAGACAGGGGGAGGGTTGGCTACACCTTC.

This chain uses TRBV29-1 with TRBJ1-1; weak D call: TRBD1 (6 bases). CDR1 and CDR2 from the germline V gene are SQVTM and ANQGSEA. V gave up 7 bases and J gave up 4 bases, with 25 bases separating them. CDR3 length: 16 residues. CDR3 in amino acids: CSARNEPGALFTEAFF. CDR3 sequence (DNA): TGCAGCGCCCGAAATGAGCCAGGGGCCCTTTTCACTGAAGCTTTCTTT.

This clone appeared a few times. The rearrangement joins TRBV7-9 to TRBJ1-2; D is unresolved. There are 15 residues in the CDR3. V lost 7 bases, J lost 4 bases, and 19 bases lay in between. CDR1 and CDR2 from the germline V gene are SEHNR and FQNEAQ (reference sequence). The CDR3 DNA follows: TGTGCCAGCACCCGAAGCGGGTCGGGCGGCTATGGCTACACCTTC. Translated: CASTRSGSGGYGYTF. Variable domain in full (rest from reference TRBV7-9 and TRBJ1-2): DTGVSQNPRHKITKRGQNVTFRCDPISEHNRLYWYRQTLGQGPEFLTYFQNEAQLEKSRLLSDRFSAERPKGSFSTLEIQRTEQGDSAMYLCASTRSGSGGYGYTFGSGTRLTVV.

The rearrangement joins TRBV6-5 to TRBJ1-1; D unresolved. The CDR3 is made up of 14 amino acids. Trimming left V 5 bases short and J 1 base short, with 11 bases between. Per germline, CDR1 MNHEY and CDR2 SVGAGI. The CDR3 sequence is CASSRGPGNTEAFF. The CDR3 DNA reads TGTGCCAGCAGTCGCGGACCGGGGAACACTGAAGCTTTCTTT.

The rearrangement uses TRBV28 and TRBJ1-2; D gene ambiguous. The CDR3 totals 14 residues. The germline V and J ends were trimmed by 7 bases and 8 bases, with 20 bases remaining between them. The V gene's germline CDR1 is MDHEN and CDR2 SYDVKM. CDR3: CASIPGPQHIGYTF. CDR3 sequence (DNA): TGTGCCAGCATCCCGGGCCCCCAACACATCGGCTACACCTTC.

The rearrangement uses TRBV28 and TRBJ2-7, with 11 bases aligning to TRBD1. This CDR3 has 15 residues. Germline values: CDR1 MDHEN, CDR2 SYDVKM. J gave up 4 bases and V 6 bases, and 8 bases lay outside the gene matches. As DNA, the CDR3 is TGTGCCAGCAGGGGACAGGGGGTCGGGTCTTACGAGCAGTACTTC. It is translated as CASRGQGVGSYEQYF.

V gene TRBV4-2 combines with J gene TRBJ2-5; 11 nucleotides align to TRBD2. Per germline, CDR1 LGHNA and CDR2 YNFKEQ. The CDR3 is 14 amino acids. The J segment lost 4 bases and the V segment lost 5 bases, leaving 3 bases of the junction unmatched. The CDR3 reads CASSSLAGGETQYF. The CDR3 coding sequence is TGTGCCAGCAGCAGTCTAGCGGGAGGAGAGACCCAGTACTTC.

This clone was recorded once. Here the CDR3 DNA reads TGTGCCAGCAGTCGGACAGGGGGCTTCACTGAAGCTTTCTTT. It codes for CASSRTGGFTEAFF. The V call is TRBV6-5, the J call TRBJ1-1; TRBD1 matches at 11 bases. Trimming removed 5 bases from V and 4 bases from J; junction bases left unmatched: 3. The CDR3 contains 14 residues. The V gene's germline CDR1 is MNHEY and CDR2 SVGAGI.

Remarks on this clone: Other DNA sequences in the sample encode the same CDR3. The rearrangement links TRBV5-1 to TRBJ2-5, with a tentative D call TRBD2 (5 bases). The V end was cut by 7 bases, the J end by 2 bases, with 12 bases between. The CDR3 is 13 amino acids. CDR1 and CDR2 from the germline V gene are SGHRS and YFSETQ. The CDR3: CASRVGGQETQYF. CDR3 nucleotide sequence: TGCGCCAGCCGAGTCGGCGGGCAAGAGACCCAGTACTTC.

The CDR3 nucleotides read TGTGCCAGCAGTCCCGGGACAGGCAAGTTAGGCTACACCTTC. The encoded protein is CASSPGTGKLGYTF. The chain links TRBV28 to TRBJ1-2, with TRBD1 matching over 8 bases. J was trimmed by 8 bases and V by 5 bases; bases with no gene match: 10. The CDR3 totals 14 residues. The V gene's germline CDR1 is MDHEN and CDR2 SYDVKM.

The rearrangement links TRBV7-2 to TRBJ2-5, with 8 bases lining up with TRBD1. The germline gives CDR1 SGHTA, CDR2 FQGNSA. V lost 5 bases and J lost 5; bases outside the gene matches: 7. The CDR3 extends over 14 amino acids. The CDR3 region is CASSISDRVETQYF. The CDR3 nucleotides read TGTGCCAGCAGCATATCGGACAGGGTCGAGACCCAGTACTTC.